One sample yielded the 9 T cell receptor beta chains listed below, sequenced in a study of shared clonotypes between healthy human individuals. Clones were sequenced by immunoSEQ multiplex PCR, and TCRdb holds only the in-frame ones, with some missing. The top ten clones hold 12% of a sample with about 490,000 clones, 65% to 80% of them seen once. The sequencing input was PBMCs. Source of these receptors: a woman between 40 and 55 years old in good health. Some clones in this sample may be carry-over from other donors' samples.

The chain links TRBV15 to TRBJ1-1; 8 bases are a match to TRBD1. CDR1 and CDR2 (germline): LNHNV, YYDKDF (reference sequence). This CDR3 spans 14 amino acids. Trimming took 5 bases from V and 1 from J; bases not matched to a gene: 3. CDR3 DNA sequence: TGTGCCACCAGCCAAGGGACAGGGAACACTGAAGCTTTCTTT. Its protein is CATSQGTGNTEAFF.

The CDR3 DNA sequence: TGTGCCAGCAGCCCACTCGGACGGGGAAACTATGGCTACACCTTC. Protein product: CASSPLGRGNYGYTF. The chain combines TRBV11-2 with TRBJ1-2; D not certain. The CDR3 consists of 15 residues. V lost 5 bases and J lost 2, with 15 bases in between. CDR1 and CDR2 (germline): SGHAT, FQNNGV.

The chain uses TRBV27 and TRBJ2-1, with D possibly TRBD2 on 6 matching bases. Germline V gene data show CDR1 as MNHEY and CDR2 as SMNVEV (reference sequence). Trimming removed 1 base at V and 9 bases at J, with 16 bases between. The CDR3 sequence is 15 residues long. In DNA, the CDR3 is TGTGCCAGCAGTTTATTCGTTAGCGTGGGGGGTGAGCAGTTCTTC. It translates to CASSLFVSVGGEQFF.

In its sample, this clone was seen once. This chain joins TRBV27 and TRBJ2-7; the D call may be TRBD1 or TRBD2 (7 bases each). From germline, CDR1 is MNHEY and CDR2 SMNVEV (reference sequence). The CDR3 totals 16 residues. Trimming took 2 bases from V and 0 from J, leaving 14 bases between them. The CDR3 DNA sequence: TGTGCCAGCAGTTTACGGGCGGGGGACAGCTCCTACGAGCAGTACTTC. The encoded protein is CASSLRAGDSSYEQYF.

Remarks on this clone: Other DNA sequences of this sample code for an identical CDR3. V is TRBV9 and J is TRBJ2-7, with 7 bases fitting TRBD2. After removal of 0 bases from V and 4 bases from J, the junction contained 4 bases not matched to a gene. The CDR3 extends over 14 amino acids. Germline V lookup: CDR1 SGDLS, CDR2 YYNGEE. CDR3 sequence reads: CASSVGLAGYEQYF. CDR3 bases: TGTGCCAGCAGCGTAGGACTAGCCGGGTACGAGCAGTACTTC.

This clone has only a few counts. Given a much more abundant clone one base away, this may be a read error. The chain links TRBV6-1 to TRBJ2-4; possibly TRBD2 for D (6 bases). Per germline, CDR1 MNHNS and CDR2 SASEGT. This CDR3 region has 14 residues. CDR3 sequence reads: CTSSEKAEGNIQYF. The DNA for the CDR3 is TGTACCAGCAGTGAAAAGGCGGAGGGAAACATTCAGTACTTC.

The CDR3 DNA follows: TGTGCCAGCAGCCAAGCGGTATGGACTCGCGGCAATGAGCAGTTCTTC. It yields the protein CASSQAVWTRGNEQFF. This chain connects TRBV4-2 to TRBJ2-1; tentative D call: TRBD2 (5 bases). CDR3 length: 16 residues. Germline assignment: CDR1 LGHNA and CDR2 YNFKEQ. The V and J ends lost 1 base and 6 bases respectively, with 16 bases between them.

The chain joins TRBV9 to TRBJ2-7; maybe TRBD1 (5 bases). This CDR3 spans 14 amino acids. Germline V CDR1 and CDR2: SGDLS, YYNGEE. The ends were cut back, 4 bases at V and 2 bases at J, with 13 bases in the middle. CDR3 bases: TGTGCCAGCAGCCCGCGACAGAAACCCTACGAGCAGTACTTC. Protein sequence: CASSPRQKPYEQYF.

V usage is TRBV28 and J usage is TRBJ1-1, with a tentative D call TRBD1 (6 bases). CDR3 length equals 17 residues. Germline CDR1 reads MDHEN; CDR2 reads SYDVKM. V was pared by 5 bases and J by 0 bases, with 19 bases between. CDR3 bases: TGTGCCAGCAGTCCCATACCGGGACACAGAATGAACACTGAAGCTTTCTTT. It translates to CASSPIPGHRMNTEAFF.